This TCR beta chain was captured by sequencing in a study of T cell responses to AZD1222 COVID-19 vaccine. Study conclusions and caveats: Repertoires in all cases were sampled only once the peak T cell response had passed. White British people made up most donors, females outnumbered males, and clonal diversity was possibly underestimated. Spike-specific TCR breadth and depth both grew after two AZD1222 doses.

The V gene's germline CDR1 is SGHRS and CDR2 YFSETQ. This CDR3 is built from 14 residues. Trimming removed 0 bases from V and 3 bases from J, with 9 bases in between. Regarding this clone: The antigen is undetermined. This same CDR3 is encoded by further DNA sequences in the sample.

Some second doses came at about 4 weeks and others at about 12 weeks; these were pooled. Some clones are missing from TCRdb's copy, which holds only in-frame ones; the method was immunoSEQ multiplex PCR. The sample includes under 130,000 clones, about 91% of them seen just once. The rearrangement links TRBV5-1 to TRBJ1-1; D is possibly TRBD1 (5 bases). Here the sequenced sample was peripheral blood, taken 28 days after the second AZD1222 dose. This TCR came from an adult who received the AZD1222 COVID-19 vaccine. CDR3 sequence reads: CASSLVGGDTEAFF. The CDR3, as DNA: TGCGCCAGCAGCTTGGTTGGAGGGGACACTGAAGCTTTCTTT.